The present entry profiles one TCR beta chain with its context. As processed by the authors: Amplification of reference gene primers was used by the study to estimate nucleated cell counts. Using immunoSEQ multiplex PCR, the repertoire was profiled, and TCRdb retains in-frame clones only, with some absent. V, J and clone size were drawn from that table, and D and trimming were deduced from the DNA. The table includes approximately 58,000 clones, around four fifths detected once. Seattle patients were enrolled while actively infected and followed longitudinally. This sample is drawn from a study of blood T cell repertoires in COVID-19. At the level of the study: The origin of the acute and convalescent COVID-19 samples was the United States, Italy and Spain. Sample material is recorded as cDNA or gDNA derived from T cells, B-cell-depleted T cells, or PBMCs.

With V trimmed by 5 bases and J by 3 bases, 5 bases remained unmatched. Germline V CDR1 and CDR2: KGHSH, LQKENI. The CDR3 totals 15 residues. The sequenced sample consisted of peripheral blood. The receptor comes from a man aged 60 to 69 with COVID-19, enrolled during active disease. This sequence joins TRBV18 and TRBJ1-1; 11 bases agree with TRBD1. In DNA, the CDR3 is TGTGCCAGCTCAGGAGGGACAGGGGGAGACACTGAAGCTTTCTTT. Residues: CASSGGTGGDTEAFF.